The clone carrying this TCR beta chain has more than one count but fewer than ten. Its target is unknown. The data are from a study of blood T cells in healthy people across ages. Study-wide findings and caveats: Versus aged donors, long-lived donors had higher diversity and more naive CD4+ cells. There was a strong correlation between TCR beta diversity and naive T cell percentage. Any changes in expanded clonotypes were possibly confounded, as donor CMV status remained unknown.

The authors ran a second PCR of roughly 6 to 12 cycles using a sample-barcoded 5' primer and a J-beta primer mix. Template switching added a 12-random-nucleotide identifier to every cDNA molecule. A single record per CDR3 protein comes from TCRdb applying MiXCR to the 5' RACE reads. The table records a few hundred thousand distinct CDR3 sequences, 52% of them present only once. The receptor was isolated from a man aged 60 to 69 in good health. Sequencing was carried out using blood.

The CDR3 bases are TGCAGTGCCCTGCGGGACGTTGGCGAGCAGTACTTC. Translated, it gives CSALRDVGEQYF. The genes are TRBV20-1 and TRBJ2-7, with D perhaps matching TRBD2 (6 bases). CDR1 and CDR2 (germline): DFQATT, SNEGSKA (reference sequence). This CDR3 is 12 amino acids long. With 6 bases removed from V and 6 bases from J, the gap between germline ends came to 15 bases.